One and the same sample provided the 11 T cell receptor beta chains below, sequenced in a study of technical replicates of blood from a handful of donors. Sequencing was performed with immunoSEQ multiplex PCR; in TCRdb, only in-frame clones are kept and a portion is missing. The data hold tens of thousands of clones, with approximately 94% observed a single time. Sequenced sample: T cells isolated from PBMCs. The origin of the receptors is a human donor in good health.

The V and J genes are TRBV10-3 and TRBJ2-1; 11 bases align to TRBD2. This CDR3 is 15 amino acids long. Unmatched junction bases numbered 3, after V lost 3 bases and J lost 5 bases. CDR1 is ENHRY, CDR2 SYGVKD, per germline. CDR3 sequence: CAISDPGLADNEQFF. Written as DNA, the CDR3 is TGTGCCATCAGTGACCCGGGACTAGCGGACAATGAGCAGTTCTTC.

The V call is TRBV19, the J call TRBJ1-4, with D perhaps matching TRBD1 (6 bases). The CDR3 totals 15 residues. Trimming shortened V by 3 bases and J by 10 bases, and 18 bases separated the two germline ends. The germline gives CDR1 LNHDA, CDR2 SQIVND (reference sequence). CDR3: CASSIEKQGRGKLFF. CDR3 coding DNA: TGTGCCAGTAGTATCGAAAAACAGGGTAGGGGAAAACTGTTTTTT.

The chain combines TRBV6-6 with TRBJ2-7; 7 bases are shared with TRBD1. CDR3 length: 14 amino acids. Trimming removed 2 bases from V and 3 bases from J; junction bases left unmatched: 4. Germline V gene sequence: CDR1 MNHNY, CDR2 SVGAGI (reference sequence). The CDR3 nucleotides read TGTGCCAGCAGTTACGGGGGACAGAACTACGAGCAGTACTTC. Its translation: CASSYGGQNYEQYF.

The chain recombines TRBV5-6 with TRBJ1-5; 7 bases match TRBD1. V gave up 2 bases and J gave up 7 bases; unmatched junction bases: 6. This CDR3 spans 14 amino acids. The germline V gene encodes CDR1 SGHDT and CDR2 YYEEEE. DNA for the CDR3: TGTGCCAGCAGCTTACAGGGGTCGTCCCAGCCCCAGCATTTT. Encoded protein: CASSLQGSSQPQHF.

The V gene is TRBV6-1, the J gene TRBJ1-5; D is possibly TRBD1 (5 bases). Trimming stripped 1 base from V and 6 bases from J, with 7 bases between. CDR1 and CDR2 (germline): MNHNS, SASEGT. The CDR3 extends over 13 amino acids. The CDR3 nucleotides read TGTGCCAGCAGTGAAGACGGGGGTCAGCCCCAGCATTTT. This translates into CASSEDGGQPQHF.

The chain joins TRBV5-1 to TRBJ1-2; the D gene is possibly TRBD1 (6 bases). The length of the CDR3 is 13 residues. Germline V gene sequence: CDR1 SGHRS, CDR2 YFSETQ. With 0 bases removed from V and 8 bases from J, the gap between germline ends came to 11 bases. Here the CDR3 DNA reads TGCGCCAGCAGCTTGGCCGAGGGGGTCGGCTACACCTTC. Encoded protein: CASSLAEGVGYTF. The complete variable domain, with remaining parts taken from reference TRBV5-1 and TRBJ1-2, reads KAGVTQTPRYLIKTRGQQVTLSCSPISGHRSVSWYQQTPGQGLQFLFEYFSETQRNKGNFPGRFSGRQFSNSRSEMNVSTLELGDSALYLCASSLAEGVGYTFGSGTRLTVV.

CDR3 protein: CASSQVVTGELFF. The CDR3 DNA reads as TGCGCCAGCAGCCAGGTAGTAACCGGGGAGCTGTTTTTT. The chain is built from TRBV4-1 and TRBJ2-2; unclear D gene. Germline V lookup: CDR1 MGHRA, CDR2 YSYEKL. This CDR3 is 13 amino acids long. The ends were cut back, 3 bases at V and 5 bases at J, with 7 bases in the middle.

CDR3 nucleotides: TGTGCCAGCAAGTCGGGGGCAACTAATGAAAAACTGTTTTTT. Translation: CASKSGATNEKLFF. This chain links TRBV25-1 with TRBJ1-4; tentatively, D is TRBD1 (5 bases). Germline CDR1 MGHDK, CDR2 SYGVNS. Trimming removed 7 bases from V and 0 bases from J, with 9 bases in between. The CDR3 covers 14 residues.

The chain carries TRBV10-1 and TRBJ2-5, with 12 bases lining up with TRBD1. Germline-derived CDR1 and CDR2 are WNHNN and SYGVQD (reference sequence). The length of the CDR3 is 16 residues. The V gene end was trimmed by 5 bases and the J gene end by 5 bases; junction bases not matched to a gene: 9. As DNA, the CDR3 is TGCGCCAGCAGTACCGGGACAGGGGGCTCGGGGGAGACCCAGTACTTC. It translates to CASSTGTGGSGETQYF.

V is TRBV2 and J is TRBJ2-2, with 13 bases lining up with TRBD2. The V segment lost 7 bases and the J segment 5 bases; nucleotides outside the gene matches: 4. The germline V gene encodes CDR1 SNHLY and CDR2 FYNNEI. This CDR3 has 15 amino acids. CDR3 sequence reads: CASMGLAGRTGELFF. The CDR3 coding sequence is TGTGCCAGCATGGGACTAGCGGGAAGAACCGGGGAGCTGTTTTTT.

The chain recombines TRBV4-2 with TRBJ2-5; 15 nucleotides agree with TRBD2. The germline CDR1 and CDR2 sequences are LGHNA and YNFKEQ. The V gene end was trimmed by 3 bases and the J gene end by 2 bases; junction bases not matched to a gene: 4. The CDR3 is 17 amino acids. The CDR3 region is CASSQGGLAGGQETQYF. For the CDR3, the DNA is TGTGCCAGCAGCCAGGGTGGACTAGCGGGAGGGCAAGAGACCCAGTACTTC.